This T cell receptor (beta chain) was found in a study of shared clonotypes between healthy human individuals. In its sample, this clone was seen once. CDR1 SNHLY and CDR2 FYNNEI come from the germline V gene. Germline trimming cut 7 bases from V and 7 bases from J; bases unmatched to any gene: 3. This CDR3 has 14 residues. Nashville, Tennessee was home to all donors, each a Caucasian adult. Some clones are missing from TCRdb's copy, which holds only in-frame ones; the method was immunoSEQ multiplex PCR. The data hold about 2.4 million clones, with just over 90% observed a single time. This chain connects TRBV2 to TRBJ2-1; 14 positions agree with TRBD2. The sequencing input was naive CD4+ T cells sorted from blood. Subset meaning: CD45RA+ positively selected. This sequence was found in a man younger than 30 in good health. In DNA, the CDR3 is TGTGCCAGCAAGGGACTAGCGGGAGCTAATGAGCAGTTCTTC. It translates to CASKGLAGANEQFF.